Listed here are 31 T cell receptor beta chains from one sample, sequenced in a study of blood T cell repertoires in COVID-19. Sequenced by immunoSEQ multiplex PCR; TCRdb stores in-frame clones only, minus some. The table records 300,000 to 350,000 clones, roughly 90% of them present only once. The specimen was PBMCs or T cells enriched from blood (not recorded which). Receptors originate from a woman aged 25-40 years who had been exposed to COVID-19.

The table lists this clone with a count of one. The chain couples TRBV5-1 to TRBJ2-5; 13 nucleotides match TRBD2. Per germline, CDR1 SGHRS and CDR2 YFSETQ. J was trimmed by 0 bases and V by 4 bases; bases with no gene match: 6. This CDR3 spans 17 amino acids. In nucleotides, the CDR3 is TGCGCCAGCAGCCCCGGGACTAGCGGGACGCACCAAGAGACCCAGTACTTC. It codes for CASSPGTSGTHQETQYF.

V gene TRBV3-1 (or the pseudogene TRBV3-2) combines with J gene TRBJ1-2, with D perhaps TRBD1 (5 bases). V lost 7 bases and J lost 1, with 10 bases in between. In germline, CDR1 is LGHDT, CDR2 YNNKEL (reference sequence). There are 13 residues in the CDR3. CDR3 nucleotides: TGTGCCAGCACCCCAGGGATTAACTATGGCTACACCTTC. Protein: CASTPGINYGYTF.

This clone was found once. The chain employs TRBV28 and TRBJ2-7; a weak D match, TRBD2 (6 bases). V lost 7 bases and J lost 0, with 19 bases in between. Per the germline V gene, CDR1 is MDHEN and CDR2 is SYDVKM. The CDR3 runs to 16 residues. This CDR3 is CASTLSSSVSSYEQYF. DNA for the CDR3: TGTGCCAGCACTCTGAGTTCTAGCGTCAGCTCCTACGAGCAGTACTTC.

V is TRBV7-2 and J is TRBJ2-7; TRBD2 aligns across 12 bases. Per germline, CDR1 SGHTA and CDR2 FQGNSA. CDR3 length equals 16 residues. V was pared by 5 bases and J by 5 bases, with 10 bases of the junction left unmatched. In DNA form, the CDR3 reads TGTGCCAGCAGCCAGACTAGCGGGAGCCTCTTCCACGAGCAGTACTTC. Translating gives CASSQTSGSLFHEQYF. Variable domain in full (rest from reference TRBV7-2 and TRBJ2-7): GAGVSQSPSNKVTEKGKDVELRCDPISGHTALYWYRQSLGQGLEFLIYFQGNSAPDKSGLPSDRFSAERTGGSVSTLTIQRTQQEDSAVYLCASSQTSGSLFHEQYFGPGTRLTVT.

The V and J genes are TRBV2 and TRBJ1-5, with D possibly matching TRBD1 (5 bases). Trimming took off 2 bases at V and 7 bases at J, with 12 bases between the two ends. The CDR3 is made up of 14 amino acids. Germline CDR1 reads SNHLY; CDR2 reads FYNNEI. The CDR3 region has the DNA TGTGCCAGCAGTGAATTTTCGGGGGGGCAGCCCCAGCATTTT. Translated, it gives CASSEFSGGQPQHF.

Note on this clone: The junction departs from the called germline gene at one end, perhaps through a read error. The V and J genes are TRBV7-9 and TRBJ1-2, with no clear D. The CDR3 is made up of 16 amino acids. Germline values: CDR1 SEHNR, CDR2 FQNEAQ (reference sequence). This CDR3 is CASSLAPQPFLYGYTF. The CDR3, as DNA: TGTGCCAGCAGCCTAGCCCCACAGCCATTTCTCTATGGCTACACCTTC.

V and J are TRBV10-3 and TRBJ1-5; D unresolved. The CDR3 extends over 16 amino acids. Germline CDR1 and CDR2: ENHRY and SYGVKD. V was shortened by 0 bases and J by 9 bases, with 18 bases between the two germline ends. CDR3 in amino acids: CAISESKSTEGGPQHF. CDR3 in DNA: TGTGCCATCAGTGAGTCGAAGAGTACGGAAGGAGGGCCCCAGCATTTT.

The gene calls are TRBV6-5 and TRBJ2-5; TRBD2 aligns across 12 bases. Germline V lookup: CDR1 MNHEY, CDR2 SVGAGI. This CDR3 has 14 residues. With V trimmed by 8 bases and J by 4 bases, 5 bases remained unmatched. CDR3 DNA: TGTGCCAGCGGCGCGGGACTAGCGGGAGAGACCCAGTACTTC. Amino acids: CASGAGLAGETQYF.

This clone was seen once. The CDR3 reads CASSYRVYTEAFF. The DNA of the CDR3 is TGTGCCAGCAGTTATCGCGTATACACTGAAGCTTTCTTT. V usage is TRBV6-5 and J usage is TRBJ1-1; D gene unclear. V lost 3 bases, J lost 3 bases, and 8 bases lay in between. This CDR3 region has 13 residues. The germline gives CDR1 MNHEY, CDR2 SVGAGI.

Comments on this clone: Within the sample, other DNA sequences also encode this same CDR3. The rearrangement uses TRBV18 and TRBJ2-7, with D tentatively TRBD1 (7 bases). The CDR3 totals 14 residues. Germline assignment: CDR1 KGHSH and CDR2 LQKENI. V was cut by 3 bases and J by 4 bases, with 13 bases left in between. The CDR3 DNA sequence: TGTGCCAGCTCACCGCCGGCAGGGGGGTACGAGCAGTACTTC. Its protein is CASSPPAGGYEQYF.

The V and J genes are TRBV27 and TRBJ2-5, with 9 bases matching TRBD2. CDR1 is MNHEY and CDR2 is SMNVEV in the germline V gene (reference sequence). The trim removed 3 bases at V and 6 bases at J, leaving 5 bases unmatched. There are 14 residues in the CDR3. CDR3 amino acids: CASSFKTSGQTQYF. The CDR3, as DNA: TGTGCCAGCAGTTTTAAAACTAGCGGGCAGACCCAGTACTTC.

This clone was counted a single time. The chain joins TRBV11-2 to TRBJ2-7, with 9 positions matching TRBD1. J lost 12 bases, V lost 5 bases, and 20 bases had no gene match. This CDR3 is built from 16 residues. CDR1 is SGHAT and CDR2 is FQNNGV in the germline V gene. The CDR3 spells CASSVFKGTGPQEAYF. CDR3 sequence (DNA): TGTGCCAGCAGCGTTTTTAAGGGGACAGGGCCTCAGGAGGCGTACTTC.

The chain couples TRBV27 to TRBJ2-3, with D possibly matching TRBD1 (5 bases). Germline assignment: CDR1 MNHEY and CDR2 SMNVEV (reference sequence). V was clipped by 4 bases and J by 4 bases, with 12 bases between them. This CDR3 spans 14 amino acids. CDR3 coding DNA: TGTGCCAGCAGTTCTGGGGCATTGGCAGATACGCAGTATTTT. Its translation is CASSSGALADTQYF.

J is TRBJ2-5 and V is TRBV7-8, with D possibly being TRBD1 (5 bases). The CDR3 loop spans 15 amino acids. Germline CDR1 and CDR2: SGHVS and FQNEAQ. V dropped 1 base and J dropped 4 bases, with 13 bases sitting between them. The CDR3 bases are TGTGCCAGCAGCTTAGGAACCATAGGGGTAGAGACCCAGTACTTC. Its protein product is CASSLGTIGVETQYF.

V and J are TRBV11-3 and TRBJ2-1; TRBD2 matches 7 bases. V trimming: 1 base; J trimming: 9 bases; junction bases outside the gene matches: 9. Germline CDR1 reads SGHNT; CDR2 reads YENEEA. The CDR3 runs to 15 residues. The CDR3 reads CASSLGEGGGGEQFF. The CDR3 nucleotides read TGTGCCAGCAGCTTAGGTGAGGGCGGGGGTGGTGAGCAGTTCTTC.

V gene TRBV4-1 combines with J gene TRBJ2-1, with a possible D match to TRBD1 (5 bases). With 2 bases removed from V and 4 bases from J, the gap between germline ends came to 15 bases. The CDR3 extends over 16 amino acids. The germline gives CDR1 MGHRA, CDR2 YSYEKL. The DNA of the CDR3 is TGCGCCAGCAGCCAATCAGAACAGGAAAGTTACAATGAGCAGTTCTTC. Encoded protein: CASSQSEQESYNEQFF.

V usage is TRBV13 and J usage is TRBJ2-7, with 10 bases aligning to TRBD1. Germline V gene lookup returns CDR1 PRHDT and CDR2 FYEKMQ (reference sequence). The CDR3 is made up of 14 amino acids. The J segment lost 1 base and the V segment lost 8 bases, leaving 5 bases of the junction unmatched. The CDR3 loop reads CASRGQGLSYEQYF. CDR3 DNA sequence: TGTGCCAGCCGGGGACAGGGGCTTTCCTACGAGCAGTACTTC.

This chain joins TRBV12-3 or TRBV12-4 and TRBJ1-2; no firm D call. CDR3 size: 11 residues. V was cut by 6 bases and J by 5 bases, with 7 bases left in between. The CDR3 coding sequence is TGTGCCAGCAGCCGCGGGTATGGCTACACCTTC. Translating gives CASSRGYGYTF.

This chain connects TRBV7-2 to TRBJ2-3, with 7 nucleotides matching TRBD1. This CDR3 is built from 15 residues. Germline-derived CDR1 and CDR2 are SGHTA and FQGNSA. With V trimmed by 5 bases and J by 5 bases, 10 bases remained unmatched. This chain's CDR3 is CASSTSGGSEDTQYF. In DNA, the CDR3 is TGTGCCAGCAGCACCTCAGGGGGAAGTGAAGATACGCAGTATTTT.

The V and J genes are TRBV24-1 and TRBJ2-1; 12 nucleotides align to TRBD2. Unmatched junction bases numbered 2, after V lost 11 bases and J lost 4 bases. This CDR3 is 13 amino acids long. The V gene's germline CDR1 is KGHDR and CDR2 SFDVKD. The CDR3 sequence: CASGTSGYNEQFF. CDR3 DNA: TGTGCCAGTGGGACTAGCGGGTACAATGAGCAGTTCTTC.

This chain joins TRBV6-5 and TRBJ1-2; D unresolved. The germline CDR1 and CDR2 sequences are MNHEY and SVGAGI. Trimming pared 2 bases from V and 0 bases from J, leaving 7 bases between. The CDR3 consists of 14 residues. The DNA of the CDR3 is TGTGCCAGCAGTTACCAACAGACTAACTATGGCTACACCTTC. Translation gives CASSYQQTNYGYTF.

This clone has a single count. V and J are TRBV29-1 and TRBJ2-7; 7 nucleotides line up with TRBD1. After removal of 4 bases from V and 2 bases from J, the junction contained 2 bases not matched to a gene. Germline assignment: CDR1 SQVTM and CDR2 ANQGSEA. The CDR3 contains 12 residues. This chain's CDR3 is CSVGDSTYEQYF. As DNA, the CDR3 is TGCAGCGTTGGGGACAGCACCTACGAGCAGTACTTC.

The CDR3 DNA is TGTGCCAGCAGCTTAAGGTTTCGGGAGGGCAACAATGAGCAGTTCTTC. Its protein is CASSLRFREGNNEQFF. The chain recombines TRBV7-3 with TRBJ2-1; 8 bases match TRBD2. The germline gives CDR1 SGHTA, CDR2 FQGTGA. V lost 1 base to trimming and J lost 5 bases; unmatched junction nucleotides: 7. The CDR3 length is 16 residues.

The rearrangement joins TRBV5-5 to TRBJ1-5, with D uncertain. V lost 2 bases, J lost 0 bases, and 9 bases lay in between. The CDR3 totals 15 residues. CDR1 is SGHKS and CDR2 is YYEKEE in the germline V gene (reference sequence). This CDR3 is CASSLLEYSNQPQHF. Written as DNA, the CDR3 is TGTGCCAGCAGCTTACTAGAGTATAGCAATCAGCCCCAGCATTTT.

The rearrangement links TRBV28 to TRBJ2-3; 13 positions agree with TRBD2. The germline CDR1 and CDR2 sequences are MDHEN and SYDVKM. This CDR3 is built from 16 residues. The V gene end was trimmed by 6 bases and the J gene end by 8 bases; junction bases not matched to a gene: 11. The CDR3 loop is CASSPTSGRARSTQYF. The CDR3 nucleotides are TGTGCCAGCAGCCCAACTAGCGGGAGGGCCAGGAGTACGCAGTATTTT.

The chain has TRBV5-1 and TRBJ2-2, with D possibly being TRBD2 (5 bases). V gave up 5 bases and J gave up 4 bases, with 18 bases separating them. Germline V gene data show CDR1 as SGHRS and CDR2 as YFSETQ. This CDR3 region has 16 residues. The CDR3 here is CASRSQPAGVTGELFF. DNA for the CDR3: TGCGCCAGCAGGTCGCAGCCCGCCGGGGTCACCGGGGAGCTGTTTTTT.

The chain combines TRBV29-1 with TRBJ1-2; D perhaps matches TRBD1 (6 bases). The CDR3 is 14 residues long. V lost 2 bases, J lost 0 bases, and 10 bases lay in between. Germline V gives CDR1 SQVTM, CDR2 ANQGSEA. CDR3 bases: TGCAGCGTTGAAAGGGAGGGGGCTAACTATGGCTACACCTTC. Residues: CSVEREGANYGYTF.

As DNA, the CDR3 is TGTGCCAGCAGCTTAAAGGTTCGGGGTAGCCGAAACCACCAAGAGACCCAGTACTTC. It is translated as CASSLKVRGSRNHQETQYF. V usage is TRBV11-2 and J usage is TRBJ2-5; perhaps TRBD2 as D (5 bases). Trimming took 2 bases from V and 0 from J, leaving 22 bases between them. CDR1 and CDR2 (germline): SGHAT, FQNNGV. There are 19 residues in the CDR3.

This clone is a singleton in its sample. The V call is TRBV11-2, the J call TRBJ2-2, with 9 bases identical to TRBD1. CDR3 length equals 19 residues. The trim removed 5 bases at V and 4 bases at J, leaving 17 bases unmatched. The germline V gene encodes CDR1 SGHAT and CDR2 FQNNGV. As DNA, the CDR3 is TGTGCCAGCAGCCAACAGGGGGCTGGGGCGGGAGTGAGCACCGGGGAGCTGTTTTTT. Its protein is CASSQQGAGAGVSTGELFF.

The chain links TRBV18 to TRBJ1-1; weak D call: TRBD1 (5 bases). CDR1 KGHSH and CDR2 LQKENI come from the germline V gene. The CDR3 is made up of 13 amino acids. Trimming cost V 6 bases and J 2 bases, with 10 bases left between them. The CDR3 is CASSPTVNTEAFF. In DNA, the CDR3 is TGTGCCAGCTCGCCGACAGTCAACACTGAAGCTTTCTTT. Using reference TRBV18 and TRBJ1-1 for the parts outside the CDR3, the full variable domain is NAGVMQNPRHLVRRRGQEARLRCSPMKGHSHVYWYRQLPEEGLKFMVYLQKENIIDESGMPKERFSAEFPKEGPSILRIQQVVRGDSAAYFCASSPTVNTEAFFGQGTRLTVV.

This clone occurred many times. The chain carries TRBV7-8 and TRBJ2-7, with 8 bases fitting TRBD1. V shed 4 bases, J shed 1 base, and the junction held 12 bases outside the gene matches. Per the germline V gene, CDR1 is SGHVS and CDR2 is FQNEAQ. The CDR3 is 17 residues long. The CDR3 here is CASSYPPPGGASYEQYF. CDR3 nucleotide sequence: TGTGCCAGCAGCTACCCCCCACCAGGGGGCGCTTCCTACGAGCAGTACTTC.